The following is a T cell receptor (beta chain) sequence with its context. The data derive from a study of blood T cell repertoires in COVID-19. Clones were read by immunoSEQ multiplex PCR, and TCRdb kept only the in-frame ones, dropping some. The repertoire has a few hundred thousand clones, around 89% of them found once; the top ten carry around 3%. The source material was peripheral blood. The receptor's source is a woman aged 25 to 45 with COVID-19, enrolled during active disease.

CDR3 sequence: CASSLGQGAVYGYTF. CDR3 nucleotides: TGTGCCAGCAGCTTGGGACAGGGGGCTGTCTATGGCTACACCTTC. This chain uses TRBV7-2 with TRBJ1-2, with 12 nucleotides matching TRBD1. From germline, CDR1 is SGHTA and CDR2 FQGNSA. The CDR3 runs to 15 residues. After removal of 3 bases from V and 4 bases from J, the junction contained 3 bases not matched to a gene.